A selection of T cell receptor beta chains follows, all from one sample in a study of blood T cell repertoires in COVID-19. Only in-frame clones appear in the TCRdb table, and some are missing; sequencing was by immunoSEQ multiplex PCR. The table lists under 450,000 clones, about 88% of them singletons, with about 2.7% in the top ten. The sequenced material came from PBMCs or T cells enriched from blood (not recorded which). All receptors come from a woman aged 25 to 39 who had recovered from COVID-19. Both conserved end residues are part of each CDR3. The D gene is left open where the match is weak. Size is stated for part of the rows, as once, few or many counts, or as a class when the clone is expanded.

cdr3_aa: CASTGQVSEKLFF
cdr3_nt: TGTGCCAGTACAGGACAGGTTAGCGAAAAACTGTTTTTT
j_call: TRBJ1-4
clone_size: -
v_call: TRBV2
d_call: TRBD1

cdr3_aa: CASSFTRETQYF
cdr3_nt: TGTGCCAGCAGCTTTACTAGAGAGACCCAGTACTTC
j_call: TRBJ2-5
clone_size: -
v_call: TRBV11-2
d_call: -

cdr3_aa: CASSSSTGELFF
cdr3_nt: TGTGCCAGCAGTTCGAGCACCGGGGAGCTGTTTTTT
j_call: TRBJ2-2
clone_size: -
v_call: TRBV12-3/TRBV12-4
d_call: -

cdr3_aa: CASSPRRGLQETQYF
cdr3_nt: TGTGCCAGCAGCCCCAGGAGGGGTCTACAAGAGACCCAGTACTTC
j_call: TRBJ2-5
clone_size: -
v_call: TRBV7-2
d_call: -

cdr3_aa: CASSSSGQGGNEQFF
cdr3_nt: TGTGCCAGCAGTTCGTCGGGACAGGGGGGCAATGAGCAGTTCTTC
j_call: TRBJ2-1
clone_size: -
v_call: TRBV28
d_call: TRBD1

cdr3_aa: CASSLSGQGDEQYF
cdr3_nt: TGTGCCAGCAGTTTATCGGGACAGGGGGACGAGCAGTACTTC
j_call: TRBJ2-7
clone_size: -
v_call: TRBV27
d_call: TRBD1

cdr3_aa: CASSRSGGSTDTQYF
cdr3_nt: TGTGCCAGCAGCCGGAGCGGGGGGAGCACAGATACGCAGTATTTT
j_call: TRBJ2-3
clone_size: -
v_call: TRBV11-2
d_call: TRBD2

cdr3_aa: CASSQLQGVSYGYTF
cdr3_nt: TGCGCCAGCAGTCAATTGCAGGGGGTTTCTTATGGCTACACCTTC
j_call: TRBJ1-2
clone_size: -
v_call: TRBV23-1
d_call: TRBD1

cdr3_aa: CASSPSGARYNEQFF
cdr3_nt: TGTGCCAGCAGCCCAAGCGGGGCGAGGTACAATGAGCAGTTCTTC
j_call: TRBJ2-1
clone_size: -
v_call: TRBV9
d_call: TRBD2

cdr3_aa: CASSESPLSTRF
cdr3_nt: TGTGCCAGCAGTGAATCGCCCCTTAGCACACGGTTC
j_call: TRBJ1-2
clone_size: -
v_call: TRBV6-1
d_call: -

cdr3_aa: CASSTRRTTPYEQYF
cdr3_nt: TGTGCCAGCAGTACGCGGAGAACGACCCCGTACGAGCAGTACTTC
j_call: TRBJ2-7
clone_size: few
v_call: TRBV6-5
d_call: -

cdr3_aa: CATSRKGQTYEQYF
cdr3_nt: TGTGCCACCAGCAGAAAGGGACAGACCTACGAGCAGTACTTC
j_call: TRBJ2-7
clone_size: -
v_call: TRBV15
d_call: TRBD1

cdr3_aa: CASSPTLGNQPQHF
cdr3_nt: TGTGCCAGCAGCCCCACCCTCGGGAATCAGCCCCAGCATTTT
j_call: TRBJ1-5
clone_size: -
v_call: TRBV9
d_call: -

cdr3_aa: CASSPTTGRTGELFF
cdr3_nt: TGTGCCAGCTCACCAACGACAGGGCGAACCGGGGAGCTGTTTTTT
j_call: TRBJ2-2
clone_size: once
v_call: TRBV18
d_call: TRBD1

cdr3_aa: CASSPRTGGDGYTF
cdr3_nt: TGTGCCAGCAGCCCTCGGACAGGGGGCGATGGCTACACCTTC
j_call: TRBJ1-2
clone_size: -
v_call: TRBV9
d_call: TRBD1

cdr3_aa: CASSGTGSWADTQYF
cdr3_nt: TGCGCCAGCAGCGGAACAGGGAGTTGGGCAGATACGCAGTATTTT
j_call: TRBJ2-3
clone_size: -
v_call: TRBV5-1
d_call: -

cdr3_aa: CASGSRGAYEQYF
cdr3_nt: TGTGCCAGCGGGTCACGGGGGGCCTACGAGCAGTACTTC
j_call: TRBJ2-7
clone_size: -
v_call: TRBV27
d_call: TRBD2

cdr3_aa: CASSSGTGTPGYTF
cdr3_nt: TGTGCCAGCAGCTCAGGGACAGGGACTCCTGGCTACACCTTC
j_call: TRBJ1-2
clone_size: -
v_call: TRBV7-9
d_call: TRBD1

cdr3_aa: CASSQGLYGYTF
cdr3_nt: TGTGCCAGTAGTCAGGGACTCTATGGCTACACCTTC
j_call: TRBJ1-2
clone_size: -
v_call: TRBV19
d_call: -

cdr3_aa: CASSLETNTQYF
cdr3_nt: TGTGCCAGCAGCTTGGAAACAAATACGCAGTATTTT
j_call: TRBJ2-3
clone_size: -
v_call: TRBV5-6
d_call: -

cdr3_aa: CASSPPLNTEAFF
cdr3_nt: TGTGCCAGCAGCCCCCCATTGAACACTGAAGCTTTCTTT
j_call: TRBJ1-1
clone_size: many
v_call: TRBV12-3/TRBV12-4
d_call: -

cdr3_aa: CASSYLAGQYNEQFF
cdr3_nt: TGTGCCAGCAGCTACTTAGCGGGTCAGTACAATGAGCAGTTCTTC
j_call: TRBJ2-1
clone_size: -
v_call: TRBV7-2
d_call: TRBD2

cdr3_aa: CASSLGESSYNEQFF
cdr3_nt: TGTGCCAGCAGTCTCGGGGAAAGCTCCTACAATGAGCAGTTCTTC
j_call: TRBJ2-1
clone_size: -
v_call: TRBV21-1
d_call: -

cdr3_aa: CASSLGGTRETQYF
cdr3_nt: TGTGCCAGCAGCCTGGGGGGAACGCGGGAGACCCAGTACTTC
j_call: TRBJ2-5
clone_size: -
v_call: TRBV3-1/TRBV3-2
d_call: -

cdr3_aa: CASSPGTSGIHAQYF
cdr3_nt: TGTGCCAGCAGCCCCGGGACTAGCGGGATCCATGCGCAGTATTTT
j_call: TRBJ2-3
clone_size: -
v_call: TRBV7-2
d_call: TRBD2

cdr3_aa: CAISESTSGYNEQFF
cdr3_nt: TGTGCCATCAGTGAGTCGACTAGCGGCTACAATGAGCAGTTCTTC
j_call: TRBJ2-1
clone_size: -
v_call: TRBV10-3
d_call: TRBD2

cdr3_aa: CATSRDFTDQPQHF
cdr3_nt: TGTGCCACCAGCAGAGATTTTACAGATCAGCCCCAGCATTTT
j_call: TRBJ1-5
clone_size: -
v_call: TRBV15
d_call: -

cdr3_aa: CASSLQVAGGQEQFF
cdr3_nt: TGCGCCAGCAGCTTACAAGTTGCGGGGGGGCAGGAGCAGTTCTTC
j_call: TRBJ2-1
clone_size: -
v_call: TRBV5-1
d_call: TRBD2

cdr3_aa: CASSLGQTNEKLFF
cdr3_nt: TGCGCCAGCAGCTTGGGACAAACTAATGAAAAACTGTTTTTT
j_call: TRBJ1-4
clone_size: -
v_call: TRBV5-1
d_call: -

cdr3_aa: CASSAGQGTDTQYF
cdr3_nt: TGTGCCAGCAGCGCCGGACAGGGCACAGATACGCAGTATTTT
j_call: TRBJ2-3
clone_size: -
v_call: TRBV9
d_call: TRBD1

cdr3_aa: CASSQVKSTDTQYF
cdr3_nt: TGCGCCAGCAGCCAAGTAAAAAGCACAGATACGCAGTATTTT
j_call: TRBJ2-3
clone_size: -
v_call: TRBV4-1
d_call: -

cdr3_aa: CASSQDPGGRGYEQYF
cdr3_nt: TGTGCCAGCAGCCAAGATCCGGGCGGGAGAGGGTACGAGCAGTACTTC
j_call: TRBJ2-7
clone_size: -
v_call: TRBV4-2
d_call: TRBD2

cdr3_aa: CASSPRGGLIGYTF
cdr3_nt: TGTGCCAGCAGTCCCCGTGGGGGCTTGATTGGCTACACCTTC
j_call: TRBJ1-2
clone_size: -
v_call: TRBV28
d_call: -

cdr3_aa: CASSRRRSSSYEQYF
cdr3_nt: TGTGCCAGCAGTCGACGGCGGAGCAGCTCCTACGAGCAGTACTTC
j_call: TRBJ2-7
clone_size: -
v_call: TRBV28
d_call: -

cdr3_aa: CASSQGRHSTYEQYF
cdr3_nt: TGTGCCAGCAGCCAAGGTCGTCACTCAACCTACGAGCAGTACTTC
j_call: TRBJ2-7
clone_size: -
v_call: TRBV3-1/TRBV3-2
d_call: -

cdr3_aa: CASSLNGPTYEQYF
cdr3_nt: TGTGCCAGCAGTTTAAATGGGCCAACCTACGAGCAGTACTTC
j_call: TRBJ2-7
clone_size: once
v_call: TRBV28
d_call: -

cdr3_aa: CARAPGTGRPSSGNTIYF
cdr3_nt: TGCGCCAGGGCTCCCGGGACAGGGCGACCTTCCTCTGGAAACACCATATATTTT
j_call: TRBJ1-3
clone_size: -
v_call: TRBV10-1
d_call: TRBD1

cdr3_aa: CASSYLLGQEEYEQYF
cdr3_nt: TGTGCCAGCAGTTACCTACTGGGACAGGAGGAGTACGAGCAGTACTTC
j_call: TRBJ2-7
clone_size: -
v_call: TRBV6-2/TRBV6-3
d_call: TRBD1

cdr3_aa: CASSPDISYEQYF
cdr3_nt: TGTGCCAGCTCACCGGACATCTCCTACGAGCAGTACTTC
j_call: TRBJ2-7
clone_size: -
v_call: TRBV18
d_call: -

cdr3_aa: CASTLMGVSYNEQFF
cdr3_nt: TGTGCCAGCACCCTAATGGGAGTTTCCTACAATGAGCAGTTCTTC
j_call: TRBJ2-1
clone_size: -
v_call: TRBV28
d_call: -

cdr3_aa: CASSRAGQGPLGNTIYF
cdr3_nt: TGTGCCAGCAGCCGGGCCGGACAGGGACCACTCGGAAACACCATATATTTT
j_call: TRBJ1-3
clone_size: -
v_call: TRBV14
d_call: TRBD1

cdr3_aa: CASSIQGDYGYTF
cdr3_nt: TGTGCCAGTAGTATCCAGGGGGACTATGGCTACACCTTC
j_call: TRBJ1-2
clone_size: -
v_call: TRBV19
d_call: TRBD1

cdr3_aa: CASSLESLSTEAFF
cdr3_nt: TGTGCCAGCAGCTTAGAGAGTTTGAGCACTGAAGCTTTCTTT
j_call: TRBJ1-1
clone_size: -
v_call: TRBV7-9
d_call: -

cdr3_aa: CASSQTGTLPWEQFF
cdr3_nt: TGTGCCAGTAGCCAGACAGGGACCCTTCCCTGGGAGCAGTTCTTC
j_call: TRBJ2-1
clone_size: -
v_call: TRBV19
d_call: TRBD1

cdr3_aa: CASSGHFSTDTQYF
cdr3_nt: TGCGCCAGCAGTGGACACTTTAGCACAGATACGCAGTATTTT
j_call: TRBJ2-3
clone_size: -
v_call: TRBV5-1
d_call: -

cdr3_aa: CASSFGASGGYEQYF
cdr3_nt: TGTGCCAGCAGCTTCGGGGCTAGCGGGGGCTACGAGCAGTACTTC
j_call: TRBJ2-7
clone_size: -
v_call: TRBV7-9
d_call: TRBD2

cdr3_aa: CASSQEGGGTEAFF
cdr3_nt: TGTGCCAGCAGCCAAGAGGGAGGGGGCACTGAAGCTTTCTTT
j_call: TRBJ1-1
clone_size: -
v_call: TRBV3-1/TRBV3-2
d_call: -

cdr3_aa: CASSSPLAADTQYF
cdr3_nt: TGTGCCAGCAGCTCCCCACTAGCGGCAGATACGCAGTATTTT
j_call: TRBJ2-3
clone_size: few
v_call: TRBV5-4
d_call: TRBD2

cdr3_aa: CASTQDTLEGYTF
cdr3_nt: TGTGCCAGCACTCAGGACACCCTTGAGGGCTACACCTTC
j_call: TRBJ1-2
clone_size: -
v_call: TRBV12-3/TRBV12-4
d_call: -

cdr3_aa: CASSQWDSSYGYTF
cdr3_nt: TGTGCCAGCAGCCAATGGGACAGCTCCTATGGCTACACCTTC
j_call: TRBJ1-2
clone_size: -
v_call: TRBV11-2
d_call: TRBD1

cdr3_aa: CSVQGNYGYTF
cdr3_nt: TGCAGTGTCCAGGGGAACTATGGCTACACCTTC
j_call: TRBJ1-2
clone_size: -
v_call: TRBV20-1
d_call: -

cdr3_aa: CASSYEGEGTEAFF
cdr3_nt: TGTGCCAGCAGTTACGAGGGGGAGGGCACTGAAGCTTTCTTT
j_call: TRBJ1-1
clone_size: -
v_call: TRBV6-5
d_call: -

cdr3_aa: CASSRGGVEQYF
cdr3_nt: TGTGCCAGTTCCCGCGGGGGGGTAGAGCAGTACTTC
j_call: TRBJ2-7
clone_size: -
v_call: TRBV19
d_call: TRBD2